What follows are 25 T cell receptor beta chains derived from one specimen sequenced in a study of T cell clonotyping in hematopoietic cell transplantation. TCRdb's copy holds only in-frame clones and misses some; the assay was immunoSEQ multiplex PCR. The sample has around 13,000 clones, 80% to 85% seen once; the top ten hold more than 15%. Indicated time point: recipient sample about 28 days before transplant, after cytoreduction. The sample was peripheral blood mononuclear cells, taken before stem cell transplant. Every receptor here comes from a man between 60 and 75 years old with acute myeloid leukemia. Some clones in this sample may be carry-over from other donors' samples.

This clone was recorded only once. The chain is built from TRBV5-1 and TRBJ2-7; no clear D. The CDR3 spans 15 residues. Germline-derived CDR1 and CDR2 are SGHRS and YFSETQ. V lost 0 bases and J 6 bases, leaving 16 bases between the germline ends. DNA of the CDR3: TGCGCCAGCAGCTTGGCTGCCTCAAACGGGCCCGAGCAGTACTTC. This codes for CASSLAASNGPEQYF. Full variable domain (rest looked up from reference TRBV5-1 and TRBJ2-7): KAGVTQTPRYLIKTRGQQVTLSCSPISGHRSVSWYQQTPGQGLQFLFEYFSETQRNKGNFPGRFSGRQFSNSRSEMNVSTLELGDSALYLCASSLAASNGPEQYFGPGTRLTVT.

V gene TRBV5-1 combines with J gene TRBJ1-2; 7 bases align to TRBD1. The CDR3 covers 12 residues. V shed 5 bases, J shed 3 bases, and the junction held 1 base outside the gene matches. From germline, CDR1 is SGHRS and CDR2 YFSETQ. The CDR3 loop is CASSQGDYGYTF. The CDR3 DNA follows: TGCGCCAGCAGTCAGGGGGACTATGGCTACACCTTC.

The chain employs TRBV28 and TRBJ1-1; no reliable D call. From germline, CDR1 is MDHEN and CDR2 SYDVKM. V was cut by 3 bases and J by 4 bases, with 12 bases left in between. The CDR3 consists of 14 residues. In DNA, the CDR3 is TGTGCCAGCAGTTTTCGGGGATCTGTCACTGAAGCTTTCTTT. Amino acid sequence: CASSFRGSVTEAFF.

The chain joins TRBV7-9 to TRBJ2-1, with 12 bases identical to TRBD2. In germline, CDR1 is SEHNR, CDR2 FQNEAQ (reference sequence). The length of the CDR3 is 18 residues. The V gene end was trimmed by 1 base and the J gene end by 3 bases; junction bases not matched to a gene: 7. The CDR3 bases are TGTGCCAGCAGCTTAGAACTAGCGGGGGGCCTCATCTACAATGAGCAGTTCTTC. It specifies CASSLELAGGLIYNEQFF.

The sample holds one count of this clone. The chain links TRBV5-1 to TRBJ2-7, with D possibly called TRBD1 or TRBD2 (5 bases each). The V and J ends lost 8 bases and 0 bases respectively, with 15 bases between them. The CDR3 contains 14 residues. CDR1 is SGHRS, CDR2 YFSETQ, per germline. The CDR3 loop reads CASHPGGNSYEQYF. As DNA, the CDR3 is TGCGCCAGTCATCCTGGGGGAAACTCCTACGAGCAGTACTTC.

This rearrangement joins TRBV10-3 to TRBJ2-5, with TRBD2 matching over 12 bases. The CDR3 totals 14 residues. Germline CDR1 reads ENHRY; CDR2 reads SYGVKD. V lost 6 bases, J lost 4 bases, and 3 bases stayed unmatched. For the CDR3, the DNA is TGTGCCATCAGCCCTAGCGGGGGGGTAGAGACCCAGTACTTC. This encodes CAISPSGGVETQYF.

V is TRBV29-1 and J is TRBJ2-5; 7 positions match TRBD1. CDR3 size: 13 residues. V lost 3 bases, J lost 1 base, and 2 bases stayed unmatched. CDR1 is SQVTM, CDR2 ANQGSEA, per germline. CDR3 nucleotides: TGCAGCGTTGAGGGACAGCTCCAAGAGACCCAGTACTTC. The encoded protein is CSVEGQLQETQYF.

The chain links TRBV6-1 to TRBJ1-1, with D possibly matching TRBD1 (5 bases). Trimming shortened V by 0 bases and J by 10 bases, and 18 bases separated the two germline ends. Looked up from germline, CDR1 is MNHNS and CDR2 is SASEGT. This CDR3 is built from 15 residues. CDR3 DNA sequence: TGTGCCAGCAGTGAAGCGGGTGGCAGGGTAACCCGAGCTTTCTTT. Translation gives CASSEAGGRVTRAFF.

The rearrangement uses TRBV7-2 and TRBJ2-7; TRBD1 matches at 8 bases. CDR3 length equals 14 residues. Germline V CDR1 and CDR2: SGHTA, FQGNSA. Losses at the gene ends were 4 bases for V and 2 bases for J; bases not matched to a gene: 4. CDR3 nucleotides: TGTGCCAGCAGCTCTTGGGGACAGGCCTACGAGCAGTACTTC. This translates into CASSSWGQAYEQYF.

There are a few counts of this clone. The chain joins TRBV30 to TRBJ1-2, with 7 bases that match TRBD1. The V gene's germline CDR1 is GTSNPN and CDR2 SVGIG (reference sequence). This CDR3 contains 13 residues. J lost 6 bases, V lost 0 bases, and 4 bases had no gene match. CDR3 sequence: CAWSVQGGNGYTF. As DNA, the CDR3 is TGTGCCTGGAGTGTACAAGGGGGCAATGGCTACACCTTC.

V is TRBV2 and J is TRBJ1-4, with a weak D call TRBD1 (6 bases). The CDR3 extends over 16 amino acids. Germline-derived CDR1 and CDR2 are SNHLY and FYNNEI. Trimming left V 0 bases short and J 3 bases short, with 11 bases between. CDR3 sequence: CASSEAWGAANEKLFF. CDR3 in DNA: TGTGCCAGCAGTGAAGCATGGGGGGCCGCTAATGAAAAACTGTTTTTT.

This chain connects TRBV7-3 to TRBJ2-3, with D perhaps matching TRBD2 (7 bases). This CDR3 region has 15 residues. Per the germline V gene, CDR1 is SGHTA and CDR2 is FQGTGA. Trimming shortened V by 6 bases and J by 5 bases, and 18 bases separated the two germline ends. Here the CDR3 reads CASSWGGGVRDTQYF. The CDR3 DNA follows: TGTGCCAGCAGTTGGGGGGGCGGGGTAAGAGATACGCAGTATTTT. The entire variable domain, with the rest obtained from reference TRBV7-3 and TRBJ2-3, is as follows: GAGVSQTPSNKVTEKGKYVELRCDPISGHTALYWYRQSLGQGPEFLIYFQGTGAADDSGLPNDRFFAVRPEGSVSTLKIQRTERGDSAVYLCASSWGGGVRDTQYFGPGTRLTVL.

The CDR3 loop is CASSMDFQETQYF. The CDR3 DNA reads as TGTGCCAGTAGTATGGATTTCCAAGAGACCCAGTACTTC. V usage is TRBV19 and J usage is TRBJ2-5; D call uncertain. The CDR3 spans 13 residues. V lost 3 bases and J 1 base, leaving 6 bases between the germline ends. CDR1 and CDR2 (germline): LNHDA, SQIVND (reference sequence). The full variable domain, rest sourced from reference TRBV19 and TRBJ2-5, is DGGITQSPKYLFRKEGQNVTLSCEQNLNHDAMYWYRQDPGQGLRLIYYSQIVNDFQKGDIAEGYSVSREKKESFPLTVTSAQKNPTAFYLCASSMDFQETQYFGPGTRLLVL.

V usage is TRBV6-5 and J usage is TRBJ1-1, with 7 bases that match TRBD1. The CDR3 runs 14 residues. The ends lost 7 bases at V and 1 base at J; junction bases unmatched: 6. Looked up from germline, CDR1 is MNHEY and CDR2 is SVGAGI. The CDR3 nucleotides read TGTGCCAGCATAAACAGGGGAACGAACACTGAAGCTTTCTTT. This translates into CASINRGTNTEAFF.

This chain uses TRBV7-2 with TRBJ2-5; possible D gene TRBD2, 6 bases. V gave up 5 bases and J gave up 2 bases, with 9 bases separating them. The V gene's germline CDR1 is SGHTA and CDR2 FQGNSA. There are 13 residues in the CDR3. The CDR3 spells CASSPGSQETQYF. As DNA, the CDR3 is TGTGCCAGCAGCCCCGGGAGTCAAGAGACCCAGTACTTC.

This clone has more than one count but fewer than ten. The chain joins TRBV27 to TRBJ2-7, with a tentative D call TRBD1 (6 bases). Between the trimmed V and J ends, which lost 6 bases and 3 bases, there was a span of 9 bases. Germline values: CDR1 MNHEY, CDR2 SMNVEV (reference sequence). CDR3 length: 12 residues. DNA for the CDR3: TGTGCCAGCAGGGACAGCTTCTACGAGCAGTACTTC. Translating it yields CASRDSFYEQYF.

The chain recombines TRBV7-7 with TRBJ2-2; TRBD2 matches at 7 bases. The CDR3 has 13 residues. Germline V gene data show CDR1 as SSHAT and CDR2 as FNYEAQ (reference sequence). V lost 7 bases to trimming and J lost 6 bases; unmatched junction nucleotides: 5. This CDR3 reads CASTPTSPGELFF. The CDR3 nucleotides are TGTGCCAGCACCCCGACTAGCCCCGGGGAGCTGTTTTTT.

The CDR3 DNA sequence: TGTGCCAGCAGCTTGGCGTCCTCTCCAGCAGCTTTCTTT. Its translation: CASSLASSPAAFF. The chain recombines TRBV5-4 with TRBJ1-1; no clear D. The V gene lost 0 bases and the J gene lost 10 bases, with 13 bases spanning the gap. CDR3 length: 13 residues. Germline assignment: CDR1 SGHNT and CDR2 YYREEE (reference sequence).

This clone has only a few counts. The CDR3 is CASSAVGLAQPQHF. CDR3 coding DNA: TGTGCCAGCAGTGCCGTGGGGCTTGCTCAGCCCCAGCATTTT. The genes are TRBV6-1 and TRBJ1-5, with D maybe TRBD1 (5 bases). CDR3 length equals 14 residues. Germline V gene lookup returns CDR1 MNHNS and CDR2 SASEGT. Trimming cost V 4 bases and J 6 bases, with 13 bases left between them.

The chain combines TRBV6-5 with TRBJ1-1, with unresolved D. This CDR3 contains 16 residues. Germline V CDR1 and CDR2: MNHEY, SVGAGI. Deletions cut 0 bases from V and 1 base from J, with 12 bases between. The CDR3 DNA reads TGTGCCAGCAGTTACTCGATTTTCCTCGAGAACACTGAAGCTTTCTTT. Encoded protein: CASSYSIFLENTEAFF.

The chain has TRBV4-1 and TRBJ2-7; the D gene is possibly TRBD1 (6 bases). Germline V gene data show CDR1 as MGHRA and CDR2 as YSYEKL. V was cut by 4 bases and J by 0 bases, with 16 bases left in between. There are 16 residues in the CDR3. The CDR3, as DNA: TGCGCCAGCAGCCCCTTGACAGGTCCCAACTCCTACGAGCAGTACTTC. Protein sequence: CASSPLTGPNSYEQYF.

This chain uses TRBV25-1 with TRBJ2-3; a weak D match, TRBD1 (6 bases). Trimming took 3 bases from V and 2 from J, leaving 18 bases between them. Germline V gene data show CDR1 as MGHDK and CDR2 as SYGVNS. The CDR3 totals 17 residues. The CDR3 DNA reads TGTGCCAGCAGTGAGTATCACGGACAGTCAATCACAGATACGCAGTATTTT. Encoded protein: CASSEYHGQSITDTQYF.

The V call is TRBV10-3, the J call TRBJ1-5; D is uncertain. Germline loops: CDR1 ENHRY, CDR2 SYGVKD. V lost 2 bases and J lost 6, with 8 bases in between. CDR3 length equals 13 residues. The CDR3 loop reads CAISEGLRQPQHF. The CDR3, as DNA: TGTGCCATCAGTGAGGGGCTTCGTCAGCCCCAGCATTTT.

CDR3: CASSLDRGANYGYTF. CDR3 coding DNA: TGCGCCAGCAGCTTGGACAGGGGAGCTAACTATGGCTACACCTTC. The chain combines TRBV5-1 with TRBJ1-2; the match to TRBD1 covers 7 bases. This CDR3 comprises 15 residues. V was pared by 0 bases and J by 0 bases, with 2 bases of the junction left unmatched. Germline CDR1 reads SGHRS; CDR2 reads YFSETQ.

This chain uses TRBV27 with TRBJ2-3; D may correspond to TRBD1 or TRBD2 (5 bases each). The germline V and J ends were trimmed by 7 bases and 4 bases, with 15 bases remaining between them. Germline lookup yields CDR1 MNHEY and CDR2 SMNVEV (reference sequence). The CDR3 has 14 amino acids. CDR3 sequence reads: CASTPLGVPDTQYF. The CDR3 DNA follows: TGTGCCAGCACCCCATTGGGGGTCCCAGATACGCAGTATTTT.